The clone carrying this T cell receptor beta chain has a count of ten or more. TCRdb itself ran the 5' RACE reads through MiXCR, one entry per CDR3 protein. Of around 20,000 distinct CDR3 sequences listed, 10% to 15% are singletons. The data were obtained in a study of neurological immune-mediated disorders. V lost 1 base, J lost 2 bases, and 10 bases lay in between. The CDR3 covers 14 residues. Germline assignment: CDR1 DFQATT and CDR2 SNEGSKA (reference sequence). This chain links TRBV20-1 with TRBJ2-3; D remains unclear. This sequence originates from a woman aged 55-75 years with HTLV-1-associated myelopathy (HAM/TSP). Sequences were obtained from PBMCs. The CDR3 here is CSARVTPFTDTQYF. CDR3 nucleotide sequence: TGCAGTGCTAGAGTCACTCCTTTCACAGATACGCAGTATTTT.